The present TCR beta chain was sequenced within a study of OX40 agonist ivuxolimab in advanced cancers. At the level of the study: With ivuxolimab, an agonistic anti-OX40 (CD134) antibody, patients were treated. At doses from 0.01 to 10 mg/kg, patients were given intravenous ivuxolimab every 2 weeks. Previous treatment with anti-PD-1, anti-PD-L1 or anti-CTLA-4 therapy was allowed; more than 35% had received some.

The method was immunoSEQ multiplex PCR; TCRdb's version includes in-frame clones alone and lacks a portion of them. The sample lists tens of thousands of clones, 65% to 85% seen once, with less than 30% in the top ten. About this clone: Its antigen is currently unknown.

Germline V lookup: CDR1 PRHDT, CDR2 FYEKMQ (reference sequence). V lost 4 bases, J lost 4 bases, and 22 bases lay in between. The length of the CDR3 is 18 residues. Notes on the study in general: Dose levels from 0.1 to 3.0 mg/kg saw CD4+ and CD8+ blood T cells expand clonally by week 6.

The specimen was CD4+ or CD8+ T cells sorted from blood, collected in a trial of the OX40 agonist ivuxolimab. The TCR comes from an adult with an advanced solid tumor such as melanoma, head and neck, liver or kidney cancer. The chain has TRBV13 and TRBJ1-4; D ambiguous. CDR3 region: CASSSRLKMAFSNEKLFF. The CDR3, as DNA: TGTGCCAGCAGCTCAAGACTTAAGATGGCGTTTAGTAATGAAAAACTGTTTTTT.